This TCR beta chain is drawn from a study of T cells in Graves' hyperthyroidism and ophthalmopathy. The study's findings and limits: In validation, the model predicted ophthalmopathy. These predictions came a median about 6 months before onset. Blood also contained most expanded thyroid clonotypes above 0.001.

As regards this clonotype: Its antigen is not identified.

From RNA transcripts, TCR beta CDR3 regions were amplified. The primer set for the first-round RT-PCR of the TCR CDR3 was HTBI. TCRdb re-derived calls from the multiplex PCR reads in MiXCR, one entry per CDR3 protein. The table includes about 50,000 distinct CDR3 sequences, approximately 50% detected once. The germline gives CDR1 SGHVS, CDR2 FQNEAQ. The CDR3 runs 17 residues. V lost 2 bases and J 9 bases, leaving 26 bases between the germline ends. Sample: blood. This chain connects TRBV7-8 to TRBJ2-7; perhaps TRBD2 as D (5 bases). This clonotype was sampled from a woman younger than 45 with Graves' ophthalmopathy. The CDR3 region is CASSLLAGTASVHVQYF. The CDR3 DNA follows: TGTGCCAGCAGCTTACTAGCAGGAACTGCTAGTGTCCACGTGCAGTACTTC.